The next 24 T cell receptor beta chains were all read from a single sample in a study of shared T cell receptors in the human thymus. TCRdb's copy holds only in-frame clones and misses some; the assay was immunoSEQ multiplex PCR. Of approximately 760,000 clones in the sample, approximately 83% were seen once. The same sample was also used in a study of human thymus T cells.

Material: thymocytes. These TCRs come from a girl under three years old with a congenital heart defect.

This clone occurred once. The V gene is TRBV5-1, the J gene TRBJ1-6; D is perhaps TRBD1 (5 bases). Trimming removed 4 bases from V and 0 bases from J, with 17 bases in between. CDR3 length: 18 amino acids. Germline-derived CDR1 and CDR2 are SGHRS and YFSETQ. CDR3 coding DNA: TGCGCCAGCAGCGAGAGCCGGGACTGGAGCTCCTATAATTCACCCCTCCACTTT. This codes for CASSESRDWSSYNSPLHF.

This clone was recorded a few times. The rearrangement links TRBV6-5 to TRBJ1-2, with D perhaps TRBD1 (5 bases). Germline assignment: CDR1 MNHEY and CDR2 SVGAGI. V lost 8 bases and J 6 bases, leaving 16 bases between the germline ends. This CDR3 is built from 13 residues. The CDR3 loop is CASYRAGKNGYTF. Written as DNA, the CDR3 is TGTGCCAGCTATCGAGCAGGGAAGAATGGCTACACCTTC.

The genes are TRBV6-1 and TRBJ1-1; D perhaps matches TRBD1 (6 bases). The V end lost 3 bases, the J end lost 1 base, and 12 bases lay between the germline ends. Germline V CDR1 and CDR2: MNHNS, SASEGT. This CDR3 has 15 amino acids. The CDR3 DNA sequence: TGTGCCAGCAGTGATACAGGGTTCGAGAACACTGAAGCTTTCTTT. Residues: CASSDTGFENTEAFF.

This clone was seen a handful of times. The V gene is TRBV28, the J gene TRBJ1-6; TRBD1 matches 9 bases. Germline V lookup: CDR1 MDHEN, CDR2 SYDVKM. V lost 6 bases and J lost 6; bases outside the gene matches: 18. The CDR3 runs to 19 residues. This chain's CDR3 is CASRPWGQGESRTNSPLHF. In DNA form, the CDR3 reads TGTGCCAGCAGACCCTGGGGACAGGGTGAATCGAGGACTAATTCACCCCTCCACTTT.

The rearrangement links TRBV7-9 to TRBJ1-1, with 8 bases aligning to TRBD1. CDR1 is SEHNR and CDR2 is FQNEAQ in the germline V gene (reference sequence). V lost 5 bases, J lost 8 bases, and 13 bases stayed unmatched. The CDR3 loop spans 15 amino acids. Here the CDR3 DNA reads TGTGCCAGCAGCCTTAGGACAGGGATACAAGAGGAAGCTTTCTTT. Its protein is CASSLRTGIQEEAFF.

The chain employs TRBV2 and TRBJ2-1; 8 bases match TRBD2. CDR3 length: 16 amino acids. Germline CDR1 reads SNHLY; CDR2 reads FYNNEI. The junction had 14 bases not matched to a gene; V was cut back by 3 bases and J by 10 bases. CDR3 loop: CASSEGAGGRLKEQFF. CDR3 DNA: TGTGCCAGCAGTGAGGGGGCGGGGGGCCGTTTAAAAGAGCAGTTCTTC.

This clone was observed once. This sequence joins TRBV2 and TRBJ1-1; D remains ambiguous. V was cut by 0 bases and J by 7 bases, with 9 bases left in between. The CDR3 consists of 13 residues. The germline gives CDR1 SNHLY, CDR2 FYNNEI. In DNA, the CDR3 is TGTGCCAGCAGTGAAGCTCCGGTTAGTGAAGCTTTCTTT. Translation gives CASSEAPVSEAFF.

Turning to this clone: Different DNA sequences within this sample yield the same CDR3. J is TRBJ2-1 and V is TRBV9; the match to TRBD2 covers 8 bases. V lost 7 bases to trimming and J lost 0 bases; unmatched junction nucleotides: 6. Looked up from germline, CDR1 is SGDLS and CDR2 is YYNGEE. CDR3 length: 15 amino acids. The CDR3 reads CASSPGGASYNEQFF. For the CDR3, the DNA is TGTGCCAGCTCGCCCGGGGGGGCCTCCTACAATGAGCAGTTCTTC.

The rearrangement links TRBV2 to TRBJ2-5, with 8 bases fitting TRBD2. J was trimmed by 5 bases and V by 11 bases; bases with no gene match: 7. This CDR3 spans 12 amino acids. The germline gives CDR1 SNHLY, CDR2 FYNNEI. The CDR3, as DNA: TGTGCCCCCCGGGCTAGCGGGGAGACCCAGTACTTC. It encodes CAPRASGETQYF.

This sequence joins TRBV11-2 and TRBJ2-1; D might be TRBD2 (5 bases). Germline CDR1 reads SGHAT; CDR2 reads FQNNGV. V was pared by 6 bases and J by 6 bases, with 24 bases between. The CDR3 consists of 17 residues. The CDR3 sequence: CASRLTPDSLGSNEQFF. CDR3 nucleotides: TGTGCCAGCAGGTTAACTCCGGACTCTCTGGGAAGCAATGAGCAGTTCTTC.

CDR3 protein: CASSLHPRDVNTEAFF. The CDR3 coding sequence is TGTGCCAGCAGCTTACACCCCAGGGATGTGAACACTGAAGCTTTCTTT. The chain uses TRBV11-2 and TRBJ1-1, with D maybe TRBD1 (5 bases). V was clipped by 2 bases and J by 0 bases, with 13 bases between them. Germline CDR1 and CDR2: SGHAT and FQNNGV. CDR3 size: 16 residues.

V and J are TRBV28 and TRBJ2-7; D call uncertain. V was clipped by 1 base and J by 0 bases, with 13 bases between them. From germline, CDR1 is MDHEN and CDR2 SYDVKM. The CDR3 is 16 residues long. CDR3 loop: CASSLYGRRNSYEQYF. CDR3 nucleotide sequence: TGTGCCAGCAGTTTATATGGGCGTCGGAACTCCTACGAGCAGTACTTC.

The chain employs TRBV7-9 and TRBJ2-2; the D is unclear. Germline V lookup: CDR1 SEHNR, CDR2 FQNEAQ (reference sequence). The CDR3 contains 16 residues. The V gene lost 4 bases and the J gene lost 7 bases, with 19 bases spanning the gap. The CDR3 region has the DNA TGTGCCAGCAGCTACCGACACGGCGAAACTGGCGGGGAGCTGTTTTTT. Protein: CASSYRHGETGGELFF.

The chain carries TRBV9 and TRBJ2-3; TRBD1 aligns across 8 bases. V lost 4 bases and J lost 2; bases outside the gene matches: 6. CDR3 size: 15 residues. The germline CDR1 and CDR2 sequences are SGDLS and YYNGEE. CDR3 loop: CASSTRQGFTDTQYF. CDR3 sequence (DNA): TGTGCCAGCAGCACCCGACAGGGGTTCACAGATACGCAGTATTTT.

This clone was observed a few times. The chain has TRBV15 and TRBJ2-7; 8 bases map to TRBD2. The CDR3 loop spans 16 amino acids. V shed 0 bases and J 5 bases; nucleotides not matched to a gene: 9. Germline V lookup: CDR1 LNHNV, CDR2 YYDKDF (reference sequence). CDR3: CATSRDETGTRDEQYF. The CDR3 DNA reads as TGTGCCACCAGCAGAGATGAGACCGGGACTAGAGACGAGCAGTACTTC. Full variable domain (remainder filled in from reference TRBV15 and TRBJ2-7): DAMVIQNPRYQVTQFGKPVTLSCSQTLNHNVMYWYQQKSSQAPKLLFHYYDKDFNNEADTPDNFQSRRPNTSFCFLDIRSPGLGDTAMYLCATSRDETGTRDEQYFGPGTRLTVT.

The chain combines TRBV27 with TRBJ2-7; weak D call: TRBD1 (5 bases). The CDR3 runs to 16 residues. Trimming left V 4 bases short and J 5 bases short, with 21 bases between. In germline, CDR1 is MNHEY, CDR2 SMNVEV (reference sequence). The CDR3 nucleotides read TGTGCCAGCAGTTGTGCCCTGGGCAGGGTCTTTGACGAGCAGTACTTC. Protein: CASSCALGRVFDEQYF.

V is TRBV27 and J is TRBJ1-2; 7 positions match TRBD1. This CDR3 has 18 amino acids. The germline CDR1 and CDR2 sequences are MNHEY and SMNVEV (reference sequence). Trimming removed 7 bases from V and 0 bases from J; junction bases left unmatched: 17. CDR3 sequence: CASTLYSGTAQANYGYTF. The CDR3 nucleotides read TGTGCCAGCACCTTATATTCCGGGACAGCTCAGGCTAACTATGGCTACACCTTC.

As DNA, the CDR3 is TGTGCTAGTGGCCAAACCGGGACAGGGGTGGAGAATCAGCCCCAGCATTTT. Translating it yields CASGQTGTGVENQPQHF. The chain carries TRBV12-5 and TRBJ1-5; TRBD1 agrees at 10 bases. After removal of 6 bases from V and 4 bases from J, the junction contained 12 bases not matched to a gene. This CDR3 has 17 residues. The germline V gene encodes CDR1 LGHNT and CDR2 FRNRAP.

The chain has TRBV27 and TRBJ2-7; 8 nucleotides match TRBD2. J gave up 7 bases and V 5 bases, and 13 bases lay outside the gene matches. The germline V gene encodes CDR1 MNHEY and CDR2 SMNVEV (reference sequence). The CDR3 consists of 15 residues. The DNA of the CDR3 is TGTGCCAGCAGTACAAATTTAGCGGGGCGAGGGGAGCAGTACTTC. As protein: CASSTNLAGRGEQYF.

Worth noting for this clone: This CDR3 is also generated by other DNA sequences in the sample. The chain links TRBV5-1 to TRBJ1-6, with a weak D call TRBD1 (5 bases). The germline V gene has CDR1 SGHRS and CDR2 YFSETQ. CDR3 size: 18 residues. Trimming shortened V by 5 bases and J by 0 bases, and 18 bases separated the two germline ends. The CDR3 sequence: CASRLEWGQSSYNSPLHF. DNA of the CDR3: TGCGCCAGCAGACTCGAGTGGGGCCAGAGCTCCTATAATTCACCCCTCCACTTT.

This chain connects TRBV29-1 to TRBJ2-7, with 10 bases matching TRBD1. The CDR3 runs 14 residues. Germline CDR1 and CDR2: SQVTM and ANQGSEA. After removal of 2 bases from V and 3 bases from J, the junction contained 4 bases not matched to a gene. The CDR3 is CSVEKGQGLYEQYF. The CDR3 DNA reads as TGCAGCGTTGAAAAGGGACAGGGGCTCTACGAGCAGTACTTC.

The V call is TRBV6-6, the J call TRBJ1-2, with D possibly TRBD1 on 5 matching bases. Germline CDR1 reads MNHNY; CDR2 reads SVGAGI (reference sequence). V was shortened by 7 bases and J by 6 bases, with 15 bases between the two germline ends. This CDR3 has 13 amino acids. The DNA for the CDR3 is TGTGCCAGCACTTCCCGACAGCCACATGGCTACACCTTC. Encoded protein: CASTSRQPHGYTF.

The rearrangement joins TRBV7-2 to TRBJ2-1; no clear D gene. Germline lookup yields CDR1 SGHTA and CDR2 FQGNSA. CDR3 size: 13 residues. The V end lost 1 base, the J end lost 7 bases, and 8 bases lay between the germline ends. CDR3 DNA: TGTGCCAGCAGCTTAGAAATCAGGAATGAGCAGTTCTTC. This encodes CASSLEIRNEQFF.

The chain couples TRBV9 to TRBJ1-2; 9 bases align to TRBD1. Germline V gives CDR1 SGDLS, CDR2 YYNGEE. This CDR3 is 13 amino acids long. The ends lost 4 bases at V and 8 bases at J; junction bases unmatched: 6. The CDR3 region is CASSYRGLEGYTF. The CDR3 DNA is TGTGCCAGCAGCTACAGGGGGCTTGAAGGCTACACCTTC.